The sequence of this T cell receptor (beta chain) was determined in a study of cytomegalovirus exposure and HLA in healthy donors. The CDR3 consists of 18 residues. CDR1 is KGHSH and CDR2 is LQKENI in the germline V gene. V lost 4 bases to trimming and J lost 2 bases; unmatched junction nucleotides: 14. In the PCR, 60 Vbeta and 13 Jbeta primers were used. Sequenced by immunoSEQ multiplex PCR; TCRdb stores in-frame clones only, minus some. This sample yields around 150,000 clones, of which approximately 88% are seen a single time; about 0.85% belongs to the top ten. The V and J genes are TRBV18 and TRBJ2-7, with 10 bases fitting TRBD2. The source is a woman in her 30s in good health and CMV-seronegative. Sequencing used PBMCs. CDR3 protein: CASSLKNSGLAETYEQYF. CDR3 DNA: TGTGCCAGCTCACTTAAAAACTCAGGACTAGCGGAAACCTACGAGCAGTACTTC.